This T cell receptor beta chain was observed in a study of T cell repertoires in cytomegalovirus infection. This clonotype was picked up a small number of times. The target antigen is unknown. A single record per CDR3 protein comes from TCRdb applying MiXCR to the reads. Among about 130,000 distinct CDR3 sequences listed, roughly a third were seen once. General study results and limits: HLA-C-restricted CMV clonotypes gave the most frequent clonotype in two of eight donors.

There are 15 residues in the CDR3. Germline V gene data show CDR1 as SGHRS and CDR2 as YFSETQ. Trimming took 6 bases from V and 5 from J, leaving 17 bases between them. The sample was CD8+ T cells from cultured PBMCs, taken from culture after CMV antigen stimulation. This sequence was found in a human donor in good health (CMV status not recorded). Some clones in this sample may be carry-over from other donors' samples. The chain employs TRBV5-1 and TRBJ2-2; D possibly corresponds to TRBD1 (5 bases). The CDR3 reads CASKGQGFATGELFF. CDR3 nucleotides: TGCGCCAGCAAAGGGCAGGGCTTTGCGACCGGGGAGCTGTTTTTT.